These 28 T cell receptor beta chains originate from one sample sequenced in a study of cytomegalovirus exposure and HLA in healthy donors. The PCR ran on 60 Vbeta and 13 Jbeta primers. Assay used: immunoSEQ multiplex PCR; TCRdb lists only in-frame clones, some missing. The sample shows 200,000 to 250,000 clones, approximately 82% of them seen only once. The sample taken for sequencing was PBMCs. The receptors derive from a woman aged 40-49 years in good health and CMV-seronegative.

The chain joins TRBV19 to TRBJ1-5; TRBD1 is a possible D gene (6 bases). Germline V gene data show CDR1 as LNHDA and CDR2 as SQIVND (reference sequence). CDR3 length: 16 residues. V shed 9 bases and J shed 0 bases, with 18 bases lying between them. DNA for the CDR3: TGTGCCAGCTCAATAGGGGGAATTTATAGCAATCAGCCCCAGCATTTT. This gives the protein CASSIGGIYSNQPQHF.

The chain joins TRBV5-1 to TRBJ2-3; D possibly corresponds to TRBD2 (6 bases). The ends were cut back, 0 bases at V and 2 bases at J, with 13 bases in the middle. Germline-derived CDR1 and CDR2 are SGHRS and YFSETQ. The CDR3 has 16 amino acids. In nucleotides, the CDR3 is TGCGCCAGCAGCTTGGGTGTTAGCGGTTACACAGATACGCAGTATTTT. Its translation is CASSLGVSGYTDTQYF.

The sample holds a few counts of this clone. V gene TRBV9 combines with J gene TRBJ1-4; 8 bases are shared with TRBD1. The germline gives CDR1 SGDLS, CDR2 YYNGEE. V dropped 4 bases and J dropped 8; count of bases not matched to a gene: 7. This CDR3 contains 14 residues. CDR3 protein: CASSRQGRREKLFF. The CDR3 DNA is TGTGCCAGCAGCAGACAGGGGCGACGGGAAAAACTGTTTTTT.

V gene TRBV30 combines with J gene TRBJ2-7; D is uncertain. Per the germline V gene, CDR1 is GTSNPN and CDR2 is SVGIG (reference sequence). CDR3 length equals 12 residues. With 8 bases removed from V and 1 base from J, the gap between germline ends came to 12 bases. CDR3 nucleotide sequence: TGTGCCCTACAGAGCTTATCCTACGAGCAGTACTTC. It codes for CALQSLSYEQYF.

This chain joins TRBV10-3 and TRBJ2-2; 11 bases are a match to TRBD1. CDR1 is ENHRY and CDR2 is SYGVKD in the germline V gene. V was pared by 9 bases and J by 2 bases, with 2 bases of the junction left unmatched. The CDR3 is 14 amino acids. The CDR3 bases are TGTGCCATTGGACAGGGGGCTAACACCGGGGAGCTGTTTTTT. Its protein is CAIGQGANTGELFF.

The sample holds many counts of this clone. The gene calls are TRBV5-1 and TRBJ1-4, with unresolved D. Germline V gene sequence: CDR1 SGHRS, CDR2 YFSETQ. V gave up 0 bases and J gave up 0 bases, with 3 bases separating them. The CDR3 is 14 residues long. CDR3 nucleotides: TGCGCCAGCAGCTTGGACACAACTAATGAAAAACTGTTTTTT. Translating gives CASSLDTTNEKLFF.

V gene TRBV7-8 combines with J gene TRBJ1-4; D is unresolved. From germline, CDR1 is SGHVS and CDR2 FQNEAQ. V lost 5 bases to trimming and J lost 5 bases, with 6 bases between them. The CDR3 extends over 12 amino acids. The CDR3 DNA follows: TGTGCCAGCAGCCAATCAAATGAAAAACTGTTTTTT. Amino acid sequence: CASSQSNEKLFF.

The V and J genes are TRBV4-3 and TRBJ1-4; a weak D match, TRBD1 (5 bases). The V end was cut by 2 bases, the J end by 6 bases, with 13 bases between. Germline-derived CDR1 and CDR2 are LGHNA and YSLEER. The CDR3 has 15 residues. CDR3 protein: CASSQSAGRYEKLFF. CDR3 bases: TGCGCCAGCAGCCAATCGGCAGGGCGGTATGAAAAACTGTTTTTT.

This chain joins TRBV9 and TRBJ1-3; 7 bases align to TRBD1. Germline CDR1 SGDLS, CDR2 YYNGEE. CDR3 length: 14 residues. Trimming took 3 bases from V and 2 from J; bases not matched to a gene: 2. CDR3 sequence reads: CASSGGGPGNTIYF. The CDR3 DNA is TGTGCCAGCAGCGGAGGGGGCCCTGGAAACACCATATATTTT.

The sample holds one count of this clone. The chain is built from TRBV6-1 and TRBJ1-5, with a possible D match to TRBD1 (6 bases). This CDR3 has 14 amino acids. With 6 bases removed from V and 7 bases from J, the gap between germline ends came to 16 bases. Looked up from germline, CDR1 is MNHNS and CDR2 is SASEGT. The CDR3 DNA follows: TGTGCCAGCAGAAATACAGGTACAGGGCAGCCCCAGCATTTT. Its protein product is CASRNTGTGQPQHF.

This clone came up a few times. The chain recombines TRBV5-6 with TRBJ2-7, with TRBD2 matching over 10 bases. The V and J ends lost 1 base and 4 bases, in that order; junction bases with no gene match: 2. CDR3 length: 14 amino acids. CDR1 and CDR2 from the germline V gene are SGHDT and YYEEEE. The CDR3 is CASSLTLAGYEQYF. In DNA form, the CDR3 reads TGTGCCAGCAGCTTGACACTAGCGGGGTACGAGCAGTACTTC.

The chain couples TRBV19 to TRBJ2-5; 9 bases align to TRBD2. Per germline, CDR1 LNHDA and CDR2 SQIVND (reference sequence). The junction had 10 bases not matched to a gene; V was cut back by 0 bases and J by 2 bases. The CDR3 spans 18 residues. The DNA of the CDR3 is TGTGCCAGTAGTATAGACCCCCCGGGAGCGGGGGGACAAGAGACCCAGTACTTC. This gives the protein CASSIDPPGAGGQETQYF.

The gene calls are TRBV6-5 and TRBJ1-2; D is unresolved. Trimming removed 4 bases at V and 2 bases at J, with 11 bases between. This CDR3 has 14 amino acids. The germline gives CDR1 MNHEY, CDR2 SVGAGI. The DNA for the CDR3 is TGTGCCAGCAGTTTAAACGAGCGCAACTATGGCTACACCTTC. Protein: CASSLNERNYGYTF.

This clone has more than one count but fewer than ten. This chain links TRBV29-1 with TRBJ1-3; possibly TRBD1 for D (6 bases). CDR1 and CDR2 from the germline V gene are SQVTM and ANQGSEA. V was clipped by 5 bases and J by 4 bases, with 9 bases between them. The CDR3 is 12 residues long. CDR3 region: CSVLGQGNTIYF. The CDR3 DNA is TGCAGCGTTCTCGGACAGGGAAACACCATATATTTT.

This clone was observed a handful of times. This chain links TRBV7-8 with TRBJ1-4, with D unresolved. Trimming stripped 3 bases from V and 4 bases from J, with 12 bases between. CDR3 size: 15 residues. CDR1 and CDR2 from the germline V gene are SGHVS and FQNEAQ. Here the CDR3 reads CASSLLVALNEKLFF. The CDR3 DNA sequence: TGTGCCAGCAGCTTGCTCGTAGCACTTAATGAAAAACTGTTTTTT. Using reference TRBV7-8 and TRBJ1-4 for the parts outside the CDR3, the full variable domain is GAGVSQSPRYKVAKRGQDVALRCDPISGHVSLFWYQQALGQGPEFLTYFQNEAQLDKSGLPSDRFFAERPEGSVSTLKIQRTQQEDSAVYLCASSLLVALNEKLFFGSGTQLSVL.

The chain couples TRBV6-1 to TRBJ2-7; maybe TRBD2 (5 bases). Germline V gene sequence: CDR1 MNHNS, CDR2 SASEGT. This CDR3 comprises 16 residues. Trimming pared 4 bases from V and 0 bases from J, leaving 16 bases between. In DNA, the CDR3 is TGTGCCAGCAGTGGTACCCTCATCGGGGTCTCCTACGAGCAGTACTTC. Its protein product is CASSGTLIGVSYEQYF.

The CDR3 is CASREAAEAFF. In DNA, the CDR3 is TGTGCCAGCAGAGAGGCTGCTGAAGCTTTCTTT. This rearrangement joins TRBV2 to TRBJ1-1; D remains ambiguous. Trimming took 6 bases from V and 6 from J, leaving 8 bases between them. This CDR3 is 11 amino acids long. The germline V gene encodes CDR1 SNHLY and CDR2 FYNNEI.

V is TRBV14 and J is TRBJ2-1; D is ambiguous. Trimming took off 1 base at V and 3 bases at J, with 4 bases between the two ends. This CDR3 contains 13 residues. The germline CDR1 and CDR2 sequences are SGHDN and FVKESK. Here the CDR3 reads CASSQASYNEQFF. In nucleotides, the CDR3 is TGTGCCAGCAGCCAAGCCAGCTACAATGAGCAGTTCTTC.

The chain recombines TRBV5-6 with TRBJ1-4; the D gene is possibly TRBD1 (5 bases). Trimming cost V 4 bases and J 2 bases, with 18 bases left between them. Germline V gene data show CDR1 as SGHDT and CDR2 as YYEEEE. CDR3 size: 17 residues. The DNA of the CDR3 is TGTGCCAGCAGCGTTTGGAGGGGCCCGACGACTAATGAAAAACTGTTTTTT. It translates to CASSVWRGPTTNEKLFF.

This chain links TRBV5-1 with TRBJ1-3; 8 bases align to TRBD1. Trimming at V came to 4 bases and at J to 3 bases, leaving 9 bases not matched to a gene. This CDR3 contains 16 residues. CDR1 and CDR2 from the germline V gene are SGHRS and YFSETQ. The CDR3 bases are TGCGCCAGCAGCCCAGCCGGACAGGGAGGTGGAAACACCATATATTTT. It yields the protein CASSPAGQGGGNTIYF.

The chain is built from TRBV7-2 and TRBJ2-1, with 9 bases fitting TRBD1. The CDR3 has 15 residues. After removal of 0 bases from V and 6 bases from J, the junction contained 3 bases not matched to a gene. Germline assignment: CDR1 SGHTA and CDR2 FQGNSA. CDR3 sequence reads: CASSLAPQGANEQFF. CDR3 DNA: TGTGCCAGCAGCTTAGCGCCACAGGGGGCCAATGAGCAGTTCTTC. Combining the CDR3 with reference TRBV7-2 and TRBJ2-1 gives the whole variable domain GAGVSQSPSNKVTEKGKDVELRCDPISGHTALYWYRQSLGQGLEFLIYFQGNSAPDKSGLPSDRFSAERTGGSVSTLTIQRTQQEDSAVYLCASSLAPQGANEQFFGPGTRLTVL.

The chain employs TRBV5-1 and TRBJ1-1; D is uncertain. Germline lookup yields CDR1 SGHRS and CDR2 YFSETQ. This CDR3 comprises 16 residues. Trimming stripped 4 bases from V and 1 base from J, with 17 bases between. CDR3 amino acids: CASSLNSPLGNTEAFF. CDR3 sequence (DNA): TGCGCCAGCAGCCTAAACAGCCCGTTGGGGAACACTGAAGCTTTCTTT.

This clone has a handful of counts. The J gene is TRBJ1-1, the V gene TRBV7-3, with D hard to call. The CDR3 has 13 amino acids. V lost 1 base, J lost 4 bases, and 7 bases lay in between. CDR1 is SGHTA and CDR2 is FQGTGA in the germline V gene. CDR3 sequence reads: CASSLNAGTEAFF. The CDR3 nucleotides read TGTGCCAGCAGCTTAAACGCGGGCACTGAAGCTTTCTTT.

This clone appeared a few times. The rearrangement links TRBV11-3 to TRBJ1-1; D may be TRBD1 (6 bases). The ends were cut back, 8 bases at V and 5 bases at J, with 15 bases in the middle. This CDR3 spans 13 amino acids. Germline V lookup: CDR1 SGHNT, CDR2 YENEEA. CDR3 residues: CASGRKGGTEAFF. CDR3 nucleotide sequence: TGTGCCAGCGGACGAAAGGGGGGGACTGAAGCTTTCTTT.

A few counts support this clone. The rearrangement links TRBV4-2 to TRBJ2-3; unclear D gene. The CDR3 length is 16 residues. The V gene lost 1 base and the J gene lost 2 bases, with 13 bases spanning the gap. CDR1 and CDR2 (germline): LGHNA, YNFKEQ. Here the CDR3 DNA reads TGTGCCAGCAGCCAAGGAACTTCCTCTGTCACAGATACGCAGTATTTT. It translates to CASSQGTSSVTDTQYF.

The chain links TRBV7-9 to TRBJ1-1; D is unclear. The CDR3 extends over 14 amino acids. V was clipped by 5 bases and J by 1 base, with 11 bases between them. CDR1 is SEHNR and CDR2 is FQNEAQ in the germline V gene (reference sequence). The CDR3 is CASSKQPGNTEAFF. The CDR3 coding sequence is TGTGCCAGCAGCAAACAACCGGGGAACACTGAAGCTTTCTTT.

The chain employs TRBV7-8 and TRBJ2-3, with 11 positions matching TRBD2. Germline V gene lookup returns CDR1 SGHVS and CDR2 FQNEAQ. The CDR3 totals 18 residues. The V segment lost 4 bases and the J segment 0 bases; nucleotides outside the gene matches: 9. The CDR3 here is CASSSFSGGGRSTDTQYF. For the CDR3, the DNA is TGTGCCAGCAGCTCCTTTAGCGGGGGGGGGCGAAGCACAGATACGCAGTATTTT. Drawing the rest from reference TRBV7-8 and TRBJ2-3, the complete variable domain is GAGVSQSPRYKVAKRGQDVALRCDPISGHVSLFWYQQALGQGPEFLTYFQNEAQLDKSGLPSDRFFAERPEGSVSTLKIQRTQQEDSAVYLCASSSFSGGGRSTDTQYFGPGTRLTVL.

This clone was detected only once. This rearrangement joins TRBV28 to TRBJ2-7; D ambiguous. Trimming pared 5 bases from V and 7 bases from J, leaving 12 bases between. The CDR3 sequence is 12 residues long. CDR1 MDHEN and CDR2 SYDVKM come from the germline V gene. The CDR3 sequence: CASSLTMEEQYF. The DNA of the CDR3 is TGTGCCAGCAGTCTCACAATGGAGGAGCAGTACTTC.